These T cell receptor beta chains were read from a single sample in a study of blood T cell repertoires in COVID-19. TCRdb's copy holds only in-frame clones and misses some; the assay was immunoSEQ multiplex PCR. The repertoire holds about 140,000 clones, with 65% to 85% as singletons. Sequenced sample: peripheral blood. All receptors come from a man between 50 and 59 years old with active or convalescent COVID-19. CDR3s include the opening cysteine and the closing phenylalanine or tryptophan. A D gene is named only where the DNA matches it firmly. Size is omitted from some rows. Given values are once, few, many or a class for expanded clones.

cdr3_length	v_call	clone_size	d_call	j_call	cdr3_nt	cdr3_aa
15	TRBV21-1	-	-	TRBJ2-3	TGTGCCAGCAGCACGACTAGCGGGGTCACAGATACGCAGTATTTT	CASSTTSGVTDTQYF
11	TRBV24-1	-	-	TRBJ1-2	TGTGCCACCGGCCCATACTATGGCTACACCTTC	CATGPYYGYTF
15	TRBV19	few	-	TRBJ1-1	TGTGCCAGTAGTATAGGAGGGCTGGTGGACACTGAAGCTTTCTTT	CASSIGGLVDTEAFF
17	TRBV19	once	-	TRBJ2-2	TGTGCCAGTAGTTATGGTACAGGGCCACAGAACACCGGGGAGCTGTTTTTT	CASSYGTGPQNTGELFF
15	TRBV28	few	-	TRBJ1-6	TGTGCCAGCAGTTTTTACGCAAGAGGCTATTCACCCCTCCACTTT	CASSFYARGYSPLHF
14	TRBV11-2	few	TRBD2	TRBJ2-3	TGTGCCAGCAGCTTAGTTGCGGGAGTAGATACGCAGTATTTT	CASSLVAGVDTQYF
16	TRBV4-2	-	TRBD2	TRBJ2-5	TGTGCCAGCAGCCAAGAAACTAGCGGGACCCAAGAGACCCAGTACTTC	CASSQETSGTQETQYF
12	TRBV27	-	-	TRBJ2-5	TGTGCCAGCAGTTTATTGGGGGGGACCCAGTACTTC	CASSLLGGTQYF
14	TRBV5-6	-	-	TRBJ2-5	TGTGCCAGCAGCTTGCGGGCAGGGGAAGAGACCCAGTACTTC	CASSLRAGEETQYF
15	TRBV2	-	TRBD2	TRBJ2-3	TGTGCCAGCAAGCCCTGGGAGGGAGGCACAGATACGCAGTATTTT	CASKPWEGGTDTQYF
17	TRBV10-3	-	TRBD1	TRBJ1-1	TGTGCCATCAGTGAAAGGGGGACAGGGGGCATGAACACTGAAGCTTTCTTT	CAISERGTGGMNTEAFF
17	TRBV7-9	-	-	TRBJ2-7	TGTGCCAGCAGCTTAGCGATAGGGGGGGTGATTGCCTACGAGCAGTACTTC	CASSLAIGGVIAYEQYF
16	TRBV9	-	TRBD2	TRBJ2-5	TGTGCCAGCAGCGCGGGGGGGAGTTCCTTTCAAGAGACCCAGTACTTC	CASSAGGSSFQETQYF
15	TRBV28	-	TRBD1	TRBJ1-4	TGTGCCAGCACCCACTCAGGGGGCACTAATGAAAAACTGTTTTTT	CASTHSGGTNEKLFF
16	TRBV21-1	-	-	TRBJ1-4	TGTGCCAGCAGCCCCGAGGGACAGCAAGGACGAGAAAAACTGTTTTTT	CASSPEGQQGREKLFF
16	TRBV13	-	-	TRBJ2-2	TGTGCCAGCAGCTTAAGGGGCTACCCAGGGACCGGGGAGCTGTTTTTT	CASSLRGYPGTGELFF
12	TRBV6-2/TRBV6-3	-	-	TRBJ2-7	TGTGCCAGCAGTCCCGTAGGCGGCGAGCAGTACTTC	CASSPVGGEQYF
16	TRBV7-2	-	TRBD2	TRBJ2-3	TGTGCCAGCAGCCCTAATCTAGCGGGAGGCACAGATACGCAGTATTTT	CASSPNLAGGTDTQYF
13	TRBV9	-	-	TRBJ1-1	TGTGCCAGCAGCCTCACAGGGATTACTGAAGCTTTCTTT	CASSLTGITEAFF
14	TRBV24-1	-	-	TRBJ2-5	TGTGCCACCAGTGATTACCAATTGGAGGAGACCCAGTACTTC	CATSDYQLEETQYF
11	TRBV7-2	-	-	TRBJ1-6	TGTGCCAGCAGCCAAAATTCACCCCTCCACTTT	CASSQNSPLHF
14	TRBV6-4	few	TRBD1	TRBJ2-2	TGTGCCAGCAGAGGGACAGGGAACACCGGGGAGCTGTTTTTT	CASRGTGNTGELFF
13	TRBV5-1	-	-	TRBJ2-1	TGCGCCAGCAGCTCCGGACTGGACAATGAGCAGTTCTTC	CASSSGLDNEQFF